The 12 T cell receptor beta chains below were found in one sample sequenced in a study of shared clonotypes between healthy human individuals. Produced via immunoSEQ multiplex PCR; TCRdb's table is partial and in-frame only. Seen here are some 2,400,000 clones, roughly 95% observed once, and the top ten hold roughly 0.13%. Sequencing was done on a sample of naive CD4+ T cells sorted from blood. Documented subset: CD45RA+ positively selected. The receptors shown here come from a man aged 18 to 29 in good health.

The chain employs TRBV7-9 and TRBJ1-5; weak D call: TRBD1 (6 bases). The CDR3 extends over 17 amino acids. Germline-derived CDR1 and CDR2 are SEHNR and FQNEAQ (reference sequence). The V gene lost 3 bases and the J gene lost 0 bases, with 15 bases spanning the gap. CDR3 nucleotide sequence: TGTGCCAGCAGCTTTTATCAGGGGACCCTTAGCAATCAGCCCCAGCATTTT. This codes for CASSFYQGTLSNQPQHF.

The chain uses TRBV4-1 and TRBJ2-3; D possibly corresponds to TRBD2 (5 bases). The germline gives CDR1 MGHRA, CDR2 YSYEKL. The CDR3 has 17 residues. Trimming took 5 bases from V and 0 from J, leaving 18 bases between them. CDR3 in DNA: TGCGCCAGCAGCGAGAGGCGGGCGGACCCTAGCACAGATACGCAGTATTTT. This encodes CASSERRADPSTDTQYF.

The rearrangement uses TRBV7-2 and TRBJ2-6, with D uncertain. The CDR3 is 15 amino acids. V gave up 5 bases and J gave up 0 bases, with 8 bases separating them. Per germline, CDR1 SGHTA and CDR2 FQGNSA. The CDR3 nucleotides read TGTGCCAGCAGCCACCAGATCTCTGGGGCCAACGTCCTGACTTTC. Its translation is CASSHQISGANVLTF.

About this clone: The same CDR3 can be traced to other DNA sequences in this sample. Written as DNA, the CDR3 is TGTGCCAGCAGCCTTCAGGGGAATCAGCCCCAGCATTTT. It encodes CASSLQGNQPQHF. The chain recombines TRBV7-2 with TRBJ1-5; D is perhaps TRBD1 (6 bases). CDR3 length equals 13 residues. V lost 5 bases to trimming and J lost 4 bases, with 9 bases between them. The germline V gene encodes CDR1 SGHTA and CDR2 FQGNSA.

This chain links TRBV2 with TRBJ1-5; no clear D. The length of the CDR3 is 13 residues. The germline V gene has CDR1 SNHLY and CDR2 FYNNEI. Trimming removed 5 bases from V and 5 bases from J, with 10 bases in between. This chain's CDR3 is CASSPTEYQPQHF. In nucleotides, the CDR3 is TGTGCCAGCAGTCCAACAGAGTATCAGCCCCAGCATTTT.

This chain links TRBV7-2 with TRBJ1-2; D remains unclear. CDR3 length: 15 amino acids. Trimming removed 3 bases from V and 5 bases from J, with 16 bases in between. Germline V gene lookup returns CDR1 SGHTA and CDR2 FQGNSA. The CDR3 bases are TGTGCCAGCAGCTTGCGTTTGAGGACGGAGTATGGCTACACCTTC. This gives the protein CASSLRLRTEYGYTF.

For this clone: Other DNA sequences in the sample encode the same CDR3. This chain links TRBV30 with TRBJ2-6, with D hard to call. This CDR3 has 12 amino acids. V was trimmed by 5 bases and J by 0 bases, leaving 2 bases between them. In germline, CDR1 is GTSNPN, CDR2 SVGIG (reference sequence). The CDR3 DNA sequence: TGTGCCTGGTCCTCTGGGGCCAACGTCCTGACTTTC. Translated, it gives CAWSSGANVLTF.

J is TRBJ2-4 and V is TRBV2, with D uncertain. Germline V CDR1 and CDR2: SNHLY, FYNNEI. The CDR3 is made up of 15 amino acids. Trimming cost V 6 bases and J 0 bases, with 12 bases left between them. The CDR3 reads CASSIDSLAKNIQYF. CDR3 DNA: TGTGCCAGCAGCATAGACTCGCTAGCCAAAAACATTCAGTACTTC.

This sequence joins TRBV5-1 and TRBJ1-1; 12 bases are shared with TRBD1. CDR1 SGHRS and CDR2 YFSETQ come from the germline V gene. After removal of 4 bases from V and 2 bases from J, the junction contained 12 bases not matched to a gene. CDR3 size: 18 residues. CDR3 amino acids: CASSPVPRDRGPNTEAFF. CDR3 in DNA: TGCGCCAGCAGCCCCGTACCCCGGGACAGGGGGCCAAACACTGAAGCTTTCTTT.

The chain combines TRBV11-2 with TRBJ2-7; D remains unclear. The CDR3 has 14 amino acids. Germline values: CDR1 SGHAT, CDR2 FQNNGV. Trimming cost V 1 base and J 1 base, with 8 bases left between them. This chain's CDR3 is CASSLVVGSYEQYF. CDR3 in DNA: TGTGCCAGCAGCTTAGTGGTGGGGTCCTACGAGCAGTACTTC.

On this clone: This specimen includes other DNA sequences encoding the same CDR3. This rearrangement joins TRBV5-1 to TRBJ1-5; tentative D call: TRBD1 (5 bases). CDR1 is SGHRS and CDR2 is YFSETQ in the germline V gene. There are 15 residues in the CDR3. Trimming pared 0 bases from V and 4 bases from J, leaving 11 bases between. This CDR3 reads CASSLEAGRNQPQHF. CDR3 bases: TGCGCCAGCAGCTTGGAGGCAGGGCGGAATCAGCCCCAGCATTTT.

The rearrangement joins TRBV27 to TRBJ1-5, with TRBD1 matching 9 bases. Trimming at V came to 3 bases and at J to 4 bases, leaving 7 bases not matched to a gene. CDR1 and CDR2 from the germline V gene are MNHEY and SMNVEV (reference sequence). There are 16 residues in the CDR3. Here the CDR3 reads CASSLTGGRTNQPQHF. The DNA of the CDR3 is TGTGCCAGCAGTTTGACAGGGGGGAGAACTAATCAGCCCCAGCATTTT.